A selection of T cell receptor beta chains follows, all from one sample in a study of T cells in Graves' hyperthyroidism and ophthalmopathy. A single record per CDR3 protein comes from TCRdb applying MiXCR to the multiplex PCR reads. The table includes 550,000 to 800,000 distinct CDR3 sequences, about a sixth detected once. Sequencing was carried out using blood. Source of these receptors: a man aged 18 to 30 with Graves' hyperthyroidism. CDR3s include the opening cysteine and the closing phenylalanine or tryptophan. D genes are given only for firm matches. Not all rows give a size; the values are once, few, many and, for expanded clones, a class.

abundance	d_gene	v_gene	j_gene	CDR3nt	CDR3aa
many	TRBD2	TRBV24-1	TRBJ2-7	TGTGCCACCCGGGGACTAGCGGGAGGAAACAGCTCCTACGAGCAGTACTTC	CATRGLAGGNSSYEQYF
NA	NA	TRBV5-4	TRBJ1-2	TGTGCCAGCAGTTGGGGCGATGAGTTTAACTTCGGCTACACCTTC	CASSWGDEFNFGYTF
NA	TRBD1	TRBV4-1	TRBJ2-1	TGCGCCAGCAGCCAAAGTCAGAGACAGGGGGGGTACAATGAGCAGTTCTTC	CASSQSQRQGGYNEQFF
NA	NA	TRBV10-3	TRBJ1-5	TGTGCCATCAGTGAAGGAGGTTATAGCAATCAGCCCCAGCATTTT	CAISEGGYSNQPQHF
few	NA	TRBV19	TRBJ2-1	TGTGCCAGTAGCCCCCAGGGGCAGCGGCTTTCCTACAATGAGCAGTTCTTC	CASSPQGQRLSYNEQFF
NA	TRBD2	TRBV6-2/TRBV6-3	TRBJ2-1	TGTGCCTGCATCGGAAGCGGGAGTTACAATGAGCAGTTCTTC	CACIGSGSYNEQFF
few	NA	TRBV20-1	TRBJ1-2	TGCAGTGCTAGCGATAACTATGGCTACACCTTC	CSASDNYGYTF
NA	NA	TRBV29-1	TRBJ2-1	TGCAGCGTTGAAAGGACAGACTCCTACAATGAGCAGTTCTTC	CSVERTDSYNEQFF
few	NA	TRBV11-3	TRBJ2-1	TGTGCCAGCAGCTTAGAACCAGGCACATTGACCTACAATGAGCAGTTCTTC	CASSLEPGTLTYNEQFF
many	NA	TRBV28	TRBJ2-1	TGTGCCAGCAGTTTATTTAGGGTCGACAATGAGCAGTTCTTC	CASSLFRVDNEQFF
NA	NA	TRBV28	TRBJ1-5	TGTGCCAGCAGTCCCCAGGGTCCGGGGATACAGCCCCAGCATTTT	CASSPQGPGIQPQHF
many	TRBD2	TRBV20-1	TRBJ2-1	TGCAGTGCTAGAGTTAGCGGGAGGGCCCCTTGGGAGCAGTTCTTC	CSARVSGRAPWEQFF
NA	TRBD1	TRBV7-9	TRBJ2-5	TGTGCCAGCAGCACCAGACAGGGGGCGAGAGAGACCCAGTACTTC	CASSTRQGARETQYF
NA	NA	TRBV10-3	TRBJ2-7	TGTGCCATCGGGCGGGACTCCTACGAGCAGTACTTC	CAIGRDSYEQYF
few	NA	TRBV10-1	TRBJ1-5	TGCGCCAGCAGTGATGGGGACCCCGCGGAGCCCCAGCATTTT	CASSDGDPAEPQHF
NA	TRBD1	TRBV24-1	TRBJ2-2	TGTGCCACCAGTGATAACCCGACAGGGACCGGGGAGCTGTTTTTT	CATSDNPTGTGELFF
NA	NA	TRBV19	TRBJ2-5	TGTGCCAGTAGTATTCAAGCGGCGGGATTAGAGACCCAGTACTTC	CASSIQAAGLETQYF